Each of the 20 T cell receptor beta chains below was sequenced from the same sample in a study of radiation and T cells in renal cell carcinoma (TCRdb year 2020). The time point label, as the study defines it: baseline pretreatment blood. Sample treatment or condition, as interpreted from the label and publication: 15 Gy SBRT to primary tumor, nephrectomy 4 weeks later. Receptor amplification or capture employed the immunoSEQ multiplex PCR assay. TCRdb retrieved this table from immuneACCESS and kept in-frame rearrangements only. Not all clones are present; in checked studies, unresolved V genes account for under half, and no reason is known for the remainder. Across this sample there are 130,000 or so clones, with approximately 82% seen only once. Clones ranked in the top ten supply roughly a quarter of the sample. The sequenced sample was blood, obtained from a patient whose treatment included radiotherapy and nephrectomy. The receptors originated from a woman in her fifties or sixties with renal cell carcinoma.

CDR3 nucleotides: TGTGCCAGCAGTAGGACATTTAACTATGGCTACACCTTC. Translated, it gives CASSRTFNYGYTF. This chain links TRBV27 with TRBJ1-2; TRBD1 is a possible D gene (5 bases). Deletions cut 5 bases from V and 1 base from J, with 8 bases between. Germline V gene lookup returns CDR1 MNHEY and CDR2 SMNVEV (reference sequence). CDR3 length: 13 residues.

The rearrangement uses TRBV4-3 and TRBJ1-6, with TRBD1 matching 8 bases. This CDR3 has 16 residues. V gave up 2 bases and J gave up 5 bases; unmatched junction bases: 5. Per germline, CDR1 LGHNA and CDR2 YSLEER. The CDR3 nucleotides read TGCGCCAGCAGCCAACCCCCGACAGGGGATAATTCACCCCTCCACTTT. Its translation: CASSQPPTGDNSPLHF.

The rearrangement joins TRBV30 to TRBJ2-2; 8 bases map to TRBD2. Trimming took 1 base from V and 2 from J; bases not matched to a gene: 12. This CDR3 spans 18 amino acids. Germline V gene data show CDR1 as GTSNPN and CDR2 as SVGIG (reference sequence). CDR3 in amino acids: CAWSGPQRGIPNTGELFF. In DNA form, the CDR3 reads TGTGCCTGGAGTGGCCCCCAGCGGGGGATCCCAAACACCGGGGAGCTGTTTTTT.

V is TRBV5-1 and J is TRBJ1-1; 8 bases are a match to TRBD1. Germline assignment: CDR1 SGHRS and CDR2 YFSETQ. With 4 bases clipped from V and 4 bases from J, the junction kept 9 bases outside the gene matches. This CDR3 has 15 residues. In DNA, the CDR3 is TGCGCCAGCAGCATTGCCGGCGACAGGGGCACTGAAGCTTTCTTT. Amino acid sequence: CASSIAGDRGTEAFF.

The V call is TRBV29-1, the J call TRBJ1-6; TRBD1 matches at 9 bases. CDR3 length equals 13 residues. Germline CDR1 is SQVTM and CDR2 is ANQGSEA. V trimming: 4 bases; J trimming: 8 bases; junction bases outside the gene matches: 3. CDR3 loop: CSVGDRGDSPLHF. CDR3 sequence (DNA): TGCAGCGTTGGTGACAGGGGGGATTCACCCCTCCACTTT. The entire variable domain, with the rest obtained from reference TRBV29-1 and TRBJ1-6, is as follows: SAVISQKPSRDICQRGTSLTIQCQVDSQVTMMFWYRQQPGQSLTLIATANQGSEATYESGFVIDKFPISRPNLTFSTLTVSNMSPEDSSIYLCSVGDRGDSPLHFGNGTRLTVT.

The V call is TRBV4-1, the J call TRBJ1-4; no clear D. V lost 1 base and J lost 4, with 10 bases in between. This CDR3 contains 15 residues. CDR1 is MGHRA, CDR2 YSYEKL, per germline. The CDR3 bases are TGCGCCAGCAGCCAAGGGGCCACCGGTAATGAAAAACTGTTTTTT. Protein: CASSQGATGNEKLFF.

The chain has TRBV5-1 and TRBJ2-3, with TRBD2 matching 8 bases. V was clipped by 4 bases and J by 7 bases; unmatched bases: 11. Per germline, CDR1 SGHRS and CDR2 YFSETQ. The CDR3 is 15 amino acids. The CDR3 reads CASSTEVAGPNTQYF. In DNA form, the CDR3 reads TGCGCCAGCAGCACCGAGGTAGCGGGACCCAATACGCAGTATTTT.

The chain combines TRBV5-4 with TRBJ1-1; D gene uncertain. The V end lost 3 bases, the J end lost 8 bases, and 20 bases lay between the germline ends. This CDR3 has 15 amino acids. The germline gives CDR1 SGHNT, CDR2 YYREEE (reference sequence). The chain's CDR3 is CASSSAARINGEAFF. CDR3 DNA: TGTGCCAGCAGCTCCGCGGCTAGAATTAACGGGGAAGCTTTCTTT.

This sequence joins TRBV2 and TRBJ1-2, with 9 nucleotides matching TRBD1. Looked up from germline, CDR1 is SNHLY and CDR2 is FYNNEI. The junction had 6 bases not matched to a gene; V was cut back by 2 bases and J by 5 bases. The CDR3 loop spans 15 amino acids. As DNA, the CDR3 is TGTGCCAGCAGTGAACAGGGGACAGGGCATTATGGCTACACCTTC. This codes for CASSEQGTGHYGYTF.

Only one count was recorded for this clone. The chain uses TRBV11-1 and TRBJ1-4; D perhaps matches TRBD1 (5 bases). Trimming took 5 bases from V and 8 from J, leaving 15 bases between them. The CDR3 extends over 14 amino acids. Germline CDR1 and CDR2: SGHAT and FQDESV (reference sequence). CDR3 in DNA: TGTGCCAGCAGCCGGGACCGCCTTGGAGAAAAACTGTTTTTT. Its translation: CASSRDRLGEKLFF.

The rearrangement joins TRBV6-1 to TRBJ2-1; D gene ambiguous. Trimming took off 2 bases at V and 9 bases at J, with 14 bases between the two ends. The CDR3 is made up of 14 amino acids. Germline CDR1 MNHNS, CDR2 SASEGT. The CDR3 DNA follows: TGTGCCAGCAGTGAATCAGGCGCAAGGAGTGAGCAGTTCTTC. Amino acid sequence: CASSESGARSEQFF.

The chain links TRBV9 to TRBJ2-2; D could derive from TRBD1 or TRBD2 (5 bases each). CDR1 is SGDLS, CDR2 YYNGEE, per germline. The V gene lost 4 bases and the J gene lost 3 bases, with 13 bases spanning the gap. CDR3 length: 15 amino acids. CDR3 coding DNA: TGTGCCAGCAGCCCGAGGGACCGCTACACCGGGGAGCTGTTTTTT. The encoded protein is CASSPRDRYTGELFF.

V is TRBV5-1 and J is TRBJ1-5; 8 positions match TRBD1. This CDR3 comprises 14 residues. The germline gives CDR1 SGHRS, CDR2 YFSETQ. Trimming at V came to 4 bases and at J to 5 bases, leaving 5 bases not matched to a gene. The CDR3 bases are TGCGCCAGCAGCCCAGGGGGCGATGATCAGCCCCAGCATTTT. Its translation: CASSPGGDDQPQHF.

The chain couples TRBV27 to TRBJ1-2; D is unresolved. This CDR3 comprises 14 residues. Germline CDR1 MNHEY, CDR2 SMNVEV (reference sequence). V shed 4 bases and J shed 9 bases, with 18 bases lying between them. CDR3 protein: CASSYSRASASYTF. CDR3 in DNA: TGTGCCAGCAGTTACTCCCGGGCCTCTGCCAGCTACACCTTC.

V usage is TRBV6-5 and J usage is TRBJ1-5, with D perhaps TRBD1 (5 bases). Trimming pared 6 bases from V and 6 bases from J, leaving 15 bases between. This CDR3 is built from 14 residues. Germline V lookup: CDR1 MNHEY, CDR2 SVGAGI. The CDR3 loop reads CASRRAGSGQPQHF. The DNA for the CDR3 is TGTGCCAGCAGGCGTGCAGGGTCAGGTCAGCCCCAGCATTTT.

This clone was counted ten times or more. The gene calls are TRBV2 and TRBJ1-1, with D perhaps TRBD1 (6 bases). The CDR3 length is 14 residues. CDR1 SNHLY and CDR2 FYNNEI come from the germline V gene. V was pared by 7 bases and J by 0 bases, with 12 bases between. This CDR3 is CASTRGRMNTEAFF. The CDR3, as DNA: TGTGCCAGCACCAGGGGACGGATGAACACTGAAGCTTTCTTT. The full variable domain, in which reference TRBV2 and TRBJ1-1 provide the parts outside the CDR3, is EPEVTQTPSHQVTQMGQEVILRCVPISNHLYFYWYRQILGQKVEFLVSFYNNEISEKSEIFDDQFSVERPDGSNFTLKIRSTKLEDSAMYFCASTRGRMNTEAFFGQGTRLTVV.

The chain joins TRBV5-1 to TRBJ1-3; 7 bases agree with TRBD1. This CDR3 region has 14 residues. Germline V CDR1 and CDR2: SGHRS, YFSETQ. Unmatched junction bases numbered 5, after V lost 4 bases and J lost 4 bases. The CDR3 nucleotides read TGCGCCAGCAGCGAGGGGGCGCTCGGAAACACCATATATTTT. Its translation is CASSEGALGNTIYF.

The rearrangement joins TRBV2 to TRBJ2-1, with a possible D match to TRBD1 (7 bases). V shed 10 bases and J shed 2 bases, with 18 bases lying between them. In germline, CDR1 is SNHLY, CDR2 FYNNEI. The length of the CDR3 is 15 residues. In DNA, the CDR3 is TGTGCCAAGGGCAGGGGGACTGGGACCTACAATGAGCAGTTCTTC. This sequence encodes CAKGRGTGTYNEQFF. The whole variable domain, remainder taken from reference TRBV2 and TRBJ2-1, is EPEVTQTPSHQVTQMGQEVILRCVPISNHLYFYWYRQILGQKVEFLVSFYNNEISEKSEIFDDQFSVERPDGSNFTLKIRSTKLEDSAMYFCAKGRGTGTYNEQFFGPGTRLTVL.

The rearrangement uses TRBV7-2 and TRBJ2-5; D is uncertain. The V gene lost 1 base and the J gene lost 2 bases, with 8 bases spanning the gap. The CDR3 consists of 14 residues. Germline V gene sequence: CDR1 SGHTA, CDR2 FQGNSA. The CDR3 loop reads CASSLEAAQETQYF. CDR3 in DNA: TGTGCCAGCAGCTTAGAGGCTGCGCAAGAGACCCAGTACTTC.

This clone appeared a single time. The V and J genes are TRBV4-2 and TRBJ2-7; 9 positions match TRBD2. The trim removed 0 bases at V and 1 base at J, leaving 4 bases unmatched. The CDR3 consists of 16 residues. CDR1 and CDR2 (germline): LGHNA, YNFKEQ. The CDR3 DNA reads TGTGCCAGCAGCCAAGATAGACTAGCGGCTTCCTACGAGCAGTACTTC. As protein: CASSQDRLAASYEQYF.